The entry below gives a single T cell receptor beta chain sequence along with its context. Following extraction, RNA underwent reverse transcription to cDNA, which served as the sequencing template. The assay was immunoSEQ multiplex PCR, and TCRdb's table has in-frame clones only and misses some. The sample has under 70,000 clones, roughly 60% seen once. Germline values: CDR1 SGHAT, CDR2 FQNNGV. The CDR3 length is 15 residues. Alopecia areata patients gave lesional scalp punch biopsies and peripheral blood samples. The source of the sample is a study of CD8+ T cells in alopecia areata. On the study more broadly: Tofacitinib was taken orally by treated patients, and the dose was 5 to 10 mg twice daily. The study gave tofacitinib for 6 to 18 months, then 6 months off drug.

The sequence came from a human donor with alopecia areata. The material was CD8+ T cells sorted from blood, obtained at week 0. The chain links TRBV11-2 to TRBJ2-4; D not certain. The J call may be in error: the DNA end matches TRBJ2-7 better. Here the CDR3 DNA reads TGTGCCAGCAGCTTAGATCCCACGTTCTCCTACGAGCAGTACTTC. This sequence encodes CASSLDPTFSYEQYF.